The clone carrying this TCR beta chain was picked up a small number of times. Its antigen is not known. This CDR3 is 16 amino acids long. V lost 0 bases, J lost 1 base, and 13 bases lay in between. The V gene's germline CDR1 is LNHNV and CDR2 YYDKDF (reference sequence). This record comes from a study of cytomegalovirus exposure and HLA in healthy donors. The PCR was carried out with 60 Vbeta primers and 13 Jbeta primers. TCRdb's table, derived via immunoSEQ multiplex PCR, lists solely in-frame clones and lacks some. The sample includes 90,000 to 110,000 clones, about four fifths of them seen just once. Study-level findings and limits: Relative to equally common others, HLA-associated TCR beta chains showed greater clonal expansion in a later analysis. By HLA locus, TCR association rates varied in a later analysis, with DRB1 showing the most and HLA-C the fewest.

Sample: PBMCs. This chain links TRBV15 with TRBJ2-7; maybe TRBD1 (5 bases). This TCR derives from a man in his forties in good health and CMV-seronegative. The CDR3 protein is CATSRDLGAASYEQYF. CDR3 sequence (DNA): TGTGCCACCAGCAGAGATCTAGGGGCGGCTTCCTACGAGCAGTACTTC.